The 14 T cell receptor beta chains below all came from one sample that was sequenced in a study of T cell responses to AZD1222 COVID-19 vaccine. TCRdb's copy holds only in-frame clones and misses some; the assay was immunoSEQ multiplex PCR. The sample lists some 130,000 clones; 85% to 90% were seen once. The sequencing here drew on peripheral blood, taken on day 0 of AZD1222 vaccination. The origin of the receptors is an adult in good health.

The V call is TRBV9, the J call TRBJ1-6; TRBD1 agrees at 7 bases. Per the germline V gene, CDR1 is SGDLS and CDR2 is YYNGEE. V shed 4 bases, J shed 2 bases, and the junction held 9 bases outside the gene matches. The CDR3 spans 17 residues. The CDR3 region is CASSPRDRPTYNSPLHF. The CDR3 nucleotides are TGTGCCAGCAGCCCCCGGGACAGACCTACCTATAATTCACCCCTCCACTTT.

The chain links TRBV3-1 (or the pseudogene TRBV3-2) to TRBJ1-4; no reliable D call. CDR1 and CDR2 (germline): LGHDT, YNNKEL (reference sequence). Trimming shortened V by 2 bases and J by 8 bases, and 9 bases separated the two germline ends. The length of the CDR3 is 13 residues. The CDR3 sequence is CASSQTASEKLFF. The DNA of the CDR3 is TGTGCCAGCAGCCAAACGGCCAGCGAAAAACTGTTTTTT.

This sequence joins TRBV7-2 and TRBJ1-6; no reliable D call. Trimming removed 5 bases from V and 3 bases from J, with 14 bases in between. The CDR3 extends over 16 amino acids. Germline loops: CDR1 SGHTA, CDR2 FQGNSA. The chain's CDR3 is CASSPQRSFYNSPLHF. CDR3 nucleotides: TGTGCCAGCAGCCCTCAACGGAGCTTCTATAATTCACCCCTCCACTTT. The full variable domain, rest sourced from reference TRBV7-2 and TRBJ1-6, is GAGVSQSPSNKVTEKGKDVELRCDPISGHTALYWYRQSLGQGLEFLIYFQGNSAPDKSGLPSDRFSAERTGGSVSTLTIQRTQQEDSAVYLCASSPQRSFYNSPLHFGNGTRLTVT.

The chain carries TRBV20-1 and TRBJ1-3; D is uncertain. The CDR3 is 11 residues long. Germline CDR1 is DFQATT and CDR2 is SNEGSKA (reference sequence). The V end was cut by 7 bases, the J end by 3 bases, with 7 bases between. The CDR3: CSVLLGNTIYF. In DNA form, the CDR3 reads TGCAGTGTACTCCTTGGAAACACCATATATTTT.

V usage is TRBV12-3 or TRBV12-4 and J usage is TRBJ1-3, with D uncertain. V lost 11 bases and J lost 2, with 13 bases in between. This CDR3 region has 13 residues. The CDR3 sequence: CACRNVAGNTIYF. The CDR3 nucleotides are TGTGCCTGCCGGAACGTCGCTGGAAACACCATATATTTT.

This chain links TRBV7-9 with TRBJ2-7, with D maybe TRBD1 (6 bases). The CDR3 has 15 residues. Trimming removed 5 bases from V and 0 bases from J, with 14 bases in between. Germline CDR1 SEHNR, CDR2 FQNEAQ (reference sequence). The CDR3 coding sequence is TGTGCCAGCAGCCCCGTTGTAGGGGGCTCCTACGAGCAGTACTTC. It specifies CASSPVVGGSYEQYF.

This chain connects TRBV7-9 to TRBJ2-7, with 7 nucleotides matching TRBD1. The CDR3 covers 15 residues. Trimming removed 5 bases from V and 2 bases from J; junction bases left unmatched: 9. CDR1 SEHNR and CDR2 FQNEAQ come from the germline V gene (reference sequence). CDR3 bases: TGTGCCAGCAGCCCCCGGGCAGGGGGAGCCTACGAGCAGTACTTC. It encodes CASSPRAGGAYEQYF.

CDR3 residues: CATSAKMEQFF. The CDR3, as DNA: TGTGCCACCAGTGCGAAAATGGAGCAGTTCTTC. The chain employs TRBV24-1 and TRBJ2-1; D not resolved. The CDR3 consists of 11 residues. From germline, CDR1 is KGHDR and CDR2 SFDVKD. Trimming removed 5 bases at V and 10 bases at J, with 8 bases between.

This clone has a single count. This chain uses TRBV7-6 with TRBJ1-3, with 7 positions matching TRBD1. The length of the CDR3 is 16 residues. Germline lookup yields CDR1 SGHVS and CDR2 FNYEAQ. The V gene end was trimmed by 7 bases and the J gene end by 0 bases; junction bases not matched to a gene: 9. Written as DNA, the CDR3 is TGTGCCAGCACCCAACGGACAGGTTCCTCTGGAAACACCATATATTTT. Encoded protein: CASTQRTGSSGNTIYF. Complete variable domain (other parts from reference TRBV7-6 and TRBJ1-3): GAGVSQSPRYKVTKRGQDVALRCDPISGHVSLYWYRQALGQGPEFLTYFNYEAQQDKSGLPNDRFSAERPEGSISTLTIQRTEQRDSAMYRCASTQRTGSSGNTIYFGEGSWLTVV.

The V gene is TRBV3-1 (or the pseudogene TRBV3-2), the J gene TRBJ1-4; perhaps TRBD1 as D (5 bases). This CDR3 spans 16 amino acids. The germline gives CDR1 LGHDT, CDR2 YNNKEL (reference sequence). Trimming removed 5 bases from V and 4 bases from J, with 17 bases in between. Written as DNA, the CDR3 is TGTGCCAGCAGCAGGGGAGGGAGGGCTCATAATGAAAAACTGTTTTTT. Translated: CASSRGGRAHNEKLFF.

This chain joins TRBV24-1 and TRBJ1-2; D not certain. The V gene lost 4 bases and the J gene lost 10 bases, with 9 bases spanning the gap. CDR1 is KGHDR and CDR2 is SFDVKD in the germline V gene. CDR3 length: 11 residues. The CDR3, as DNA: TGTGCCACCAGTGACCAACGGGCCTACACCTTC. Its protein product is CATSDQRAYTF.

The gene calls are TRBV30 and TRBJ1-3, with 9 bases lining up with TRBD1. Germline V gene data show CDR1 as GTSNPN and CDR2 as SVGIG (reference sequence). V was pared by 0 bases and J by 4 bases, with 4 bases of the junction left unmatched. The CDR3 extends over 15 amino acids. In DNA form, the CDR3 reads TGTGCCTGGAGTGTCTTAGGGACAGGGGGAAACACCATATATTTT. Its translation: CAWSVLGTGGNTIYF. Supplemented by reference TRBV30 and TRBJ1-3, the full variable domain reads SQTIHQWPATLVQPVGSPLSLECTVEGTSNPNLYWYRQAAGRGLQLLFYSVGIGQISSEVPQNLSASRPQDRQFILSSKKLLLSDSGFYLCAWSVLGTGGNTIYFGEGSWLTVV.

The chain carries TRBV6-5 and TRBJ1-4; no clear D gene. Germline V lookup: CDR1 MNHEY, CDR2 SVGAGI. The CDR3 has 15 amino acids. Deletions cut 6 bases from V and 0 bases from J, with 11 bases between. The CDR3 region is CASSTTTATNEKLFF. CDR3 bases: TGTGCCAGCAGCACCACCACAGCAACTAATGAAAAACTGTTTTTT.

The chain joins TRBV5-1 to TRBJ2-2; TRBD1 aligns across 9 bases. The CDR3 is 15 residues long. Germline V gene lookup returns CDR1 SGHRS and CDR2 YFSETQ. The V gene end was trimmed by 0 bases and the J gene end by 4 bases; junction bases not matched to a gene: 1. The CDR3 here is CASSLGDRVTGELFF. In nucleotides, the CDR3 is TGCGCCAGCAGCTTGGGGGACAGGGTCACCGGGGAGCTGTTTTTT.